Shown below are 18 T cell receptor beta chains from a single sample sequenced in a study of shared clonotypes between healthy human individuals. Data came from immunoSEQ multiplex PCR; TCRdb stores just in-frame clones and leaves some out. The data hold about 2.1 million clones, with 93% observed a single time. Naive CD8 cells lacked CD45RO, underwent positive selection for CCR7 and left out terminally differentiated effector memory CD45RA+ cells. Sequencing was done on a sample of naive CD8+ T cells from PBMCs. These receptors were collected from a man aged 18-30 years in good health. Some clones in this sample may be carry-over from other donors' samples.

The chain has TRBV29-1 and TRBJ1-1; no definite D call. Trimming cost V 2 bases and J 6 bases, with 16 bases left between them. The CDR3 sequence is 14 residues long. Germline V CDR1 and CDR2: SQVTM, ANQGSEA. This CDR3 reads CSVESVSVAAEAFF. DNA for the CDR3: TGCAGCGTTGAATCAGTCTCGGTTGCCGCTGAAGCTTTCTTT.

The CDR3 here is CASSWNGYTF. CDR3 DNA sequence: TGTGCCAGCAGCTGGAATGGCTACACCTTC. The chain carries TRBV12-1 and TRBJ1-2. TRBV12-1 is classified as a pseudogene. The CDR3 is 10 amino acids.

This clone was seen a single time. Other DNA sequences of this sample code for an identical CDR3. This chain links TRBV6-1 with TRBJ2-7; maybe TRBD2 (7 bases). CDR1 is MNHNS and CDR2 is SASEGT in the germline V gene. V was trimmed by 1 base and J by 4 bases, leaving 11 bases between them. The CDR3 loop spans 14 amino acids. The CDR3: CASSEGGGGYEQYF. The CDR3 nucleotides read TGTGCCAGCAGTGAAGGAGGGGGGGGTTACGAGCAGTACTTC.

DNA of the CDR3: TGTGCCAGCCGTAAGGGCCCCTCCATAAACCCAAATGAGCAGTTCTTC. Its translation: CASRKGPSINPNEQFF. The chain combines TRBV14 with TRBJ2-1; D is undetermined. The length of the CDR3 is 16 residues. V shed 8 bases and J shed 7 bases, with 24 bases lying between them. From germline, CDR1 is SGHDN and CDR2 FVKESK.

DNA for the CDR3: TGTGCCAGCAGCCCGGACAGGGAGGCTCCCTACGAGCAGTACTTC. Its protein is CASSPDREAPYEQYF. This chain connects TRBV9 to TRBJ2-7, with 8 bases that match TRBD1. CDR3 length: 15 amino acids. The trim removed 4 bases at V and 2 bases at J, leaving 8 bases unmatched. Germline V gene sequence: CDR1 SGDLS, CDR2 YYNGEE.

This chain joins TRBV7-2 and TRBJ2-7, with TRBD2 matching over 8 bases. The CDR3 is made up of 14 amino acids. J lost 5 bases, V lost 3 bases, and 6 bases had no gene match. Germline values: CDR1 SGHTA, CDR2 FQGNSA. DNA of the CDR3: TGTGCCAGCAGCTTTGGACTAGCTCGAAACGAGCAGTACTTC. This translates into CASSFGLARNEQYF.

The chain recombines TRBV6-6 with TRBJ1-5; D unresolved. With 0 bases removed from V and 0 bases from J, the gap between germline ends came to 9 bases. Germline V gene data show CDR1 as MNHNY and CDR2 as SVGAGI (reference sequence). The CDR3 is 16 amino acids. The CDR3 bases are TGTGCCAGCAGTTACTCGGCAACGTATAGCAATCAGCCCCAGCATTTT. Its translation is CASSYSATYSNQPQHF.

The rearrangement links TRBV7-2 to TRBJ2-1; unclear D gene. Germline V CDR1 and CDR2: SGHTA, FQGNSA. V shed 2 bases and J shed 5 bases, with 13 bases lying between them. This CDR3 has 15 amino acids. The CDR3 loop is CASSLYLTTNNEQFF. The CDR3 coding sequence is TGTGCCAGCAGCTTATACCTAACAACCAACAATGAGCAGTTCTTC.

The rearrangement uses TRBV28 and TRBJ2-1, with D hard to call. Germline V gives CDR1 MDHEN, CDR2 SYDVKM. This CDR3 has 13 residues. Trimming took off 3 bases at V and 11 bases at J, with 14 bases between the two ends. The CDR3 sequence is CASSFLRLNKQFF. As DNA, the CDR3 is TGTGCCAGCAGTTTTCTCCGGCTAAATAAGCAGTTCTTC.

This clone appeared once. The chain has TRBV7-3 and TRBJ2-1; D may be TRBD2 (6 bases). This CDR3 spans 15 amino acids. V lost 1 base to trimming and J lost 1 base, with 8 bases between them. CDR1 SGHTA and CDR2 FQGTGA come from the germline V gene. The CDR3 DNA follows: TGTGCCAGCAGCTTAAACGGGAGATCCTACAATGAGCAGTTCTTC. The encoded protein is CASSLNGRSYNEQFF.

The rearrangement joins TRBV19 to TRBJ2-1; D not certain. The germline CDR1 and CDR2 sequences are LNHDA and SQIVND (reference sequence). There are 15 residues in the CDR3. The V end lost 6 bases, the J end lost 4 bases, and 16 bases lay between the germline ends. The CDR3 bases are TGTGCCAGTAGGCGAGACTTTGCCCCTTACAATGAGCAGTTCTTC. Protein: CASRRDFAPYNEQFF.

The chain uses TRBV4-3 and TRBJ2-5; 8 positions match TRBD1. Germline trimming cut 0 bases from V and 3 bases from J; bases unmatched to any gene: 9. The CDR3 consists of 17 residues. Germline CDR1 reads LGHNA; CDR2 reads YSLEER. CDR3 DNA sequence: TGCGCCAGCAGCCAAGATGGTGGAGACAGGGGTGAAGAGACCCAGTACTTC. It yields the protein CASSQDGGDRGEETQYF.

The chain uses TRBV27 and TRBJ1-2; TRBD1 might be the D (5 bases). V was cut by 2 bases and J by 4 bases, with 14 bases left in between. This CDR3 is built from 15 residues. CDR1 is MNHEY and CDR2 is SMNVEV in the germline V gene (reference sequence). CDR3 in amino acids: CASSLGPGPAYGYTF. In DNA form, the CDR3 reads TGTGCCAGCAGTTTAGGACCGGGGCCGGCCTATGGCTACACCTTC.

In DNA, the CDR3 is TGTGCCAGCAGTTTCGAGGGACAGGGAACCTACGAGCAGTACTTC. Translated, it gives CASSFEGQGTYEQYF. This chain joins TRBV27 and TRBJ2-7; 9 nucleotides match TRBD1. Germline V gives CDR1 MNHEY, CDR2 SMNVEV (reference sequence). Trimming at V came to 3 bases and at J to 2 bases, leaving 5 bases not matched to a gene. This CDR3 has 15 residues.

This sequence joins TRBV28 and TRBJ2-1; 7 bases align to TRBD1. From germline, CDR1 is MDHEN and CDR2 SYDVKM. The CDR3 totals 14 residues. The trim removed 6 bases at V and 6 bases at J, leaving 8 bases unmatched. Written as DNA, the CDR3 is TGTGCCAGCAGAACCGGGACAGTCGCCAATGAGCAGTTCTTC. Translation: CASRTGTVANEQFF.

This sequence joins TRBV13 and TRBJ2-7, with 7 bases identical to TRBD1. CDR1 and CDR2 (germline): PRHDT, FYEKMQ (reference sequence). The CDR3 is 15 residues long. The V gene end was trimmed by 3 bases and the J gene end by 6 bases; junction bases not matched to a gene: 11. The CDR3 is CASSFQGGETAEQYF. Here the CDR3 DNA reads TGTGCCAGCAGCTTCCAAGGGGGCGAGACCGCCGAGCAGTACTTC.

The chain carries TRBV4-1 and TRBJ1-5, with D possibly TRBD1 on 6 matching bases. This CDR3 is 14 amino acids long. Germline V gene lookup returns CDR1 MGHRA and CDR2 YSYEKL. V gave up 1 base and J gave up 3 bases, with 7 bases separating them. The DNA for the CDR3 is TGCGCCAGCAGCCAAGCAGGGGACAATCAGCCCCAGCATTTT. Translation: CASSQAGDNQPQHF.

As to this clone: Within the sample, other DNA sequences also encode this same CDR3. The rearrangement uses TRBV5-1 and TRBJ2-7, with D unresolved. The CDR3 spans 12 residues. Trimming cost V 0 bases and J 4 bases, with 5 bases left between them. Germline V gene data show CDR1 as SGHRS and CDR2 as YFSETQ. This CDR3 reads CASSLEGYEQYF. The CDR3 DNA sequence: TGCGCCAGCAGCTTGGAAGGATACGAGCAGTACTTC. The full variable domain, rest sourced from reference TRBV5-1 and TRBJ2-7, is KAGVTQTPRYLIKTRGQQVTLSCSPISGHRSVSWYQQTPGQGLQFLFEYFSETQRNKGNFPGRFSGRQFSNSRSEMNVSTLELGDSALYLCASSLEGYEQYFGPGTRLTVT.